A single sample gave rise to the 29 T cell receptor beta chains below, sequenced in a study of CD8 T cells in Susac syndrome. Random-hexamer reverse transcription was applied to about 0.45 to 1 ug RNA. TCRdb reanalysed the immunoSEQ multiplex PCR reads using MiXCR and keeps one entry per CDR3 protein. Of a few hundred thousand distinct CDR3 sequences listed, 70% to 90% are singletons. Sequencing was performed on CD8+ T cells from PBMCs. The receptors originated from a human donor with multiple sclerosis.

The gene calls are TRBV6-1 and TRBJ1-1; unclear D gene. Germline CDR1 MNHNS, CDR2 SASEGT. This CDR3 spans 11 amino acids. V was clipped by 4 bases and J by 8 bases, with 8 bases between them. CDR3 region: CASSVTEEAFF. CDR3 nucleotides: TGTGCCAGCAGTGTGACCGAGGAAGCTTTCTTT.

This clonotype was picked up one time. The rearrangement uses TRBV19 and TRBJ1-2, with 8 bases aligning to TRBD1. V lost 0 bases, J lost 6 bases, and 6 bases stayed unmatched. From germline, CDR1 is LNHDA and CDR2 SQIVND (reference sequence). CDR3 length: 15 amino acids. As DNA, the CDR3 is TGTGCCAGTAGTATAGATCTCGAGACAGGGGATGGCTACACCTTC. Translation: CASSIDLETGDGYTF.

The chain recombines TRBV4-3 with TRBJ2-1; tentative D call: TRBD2 (5 bases). The germline V gene encodes CDR1 LGHNA and CDR2 YSLEER. Trimming took off 2 bases at V and 0 bases at J, with 14 bases between the two ends. The CDR3 consists of 17 residues. The CDR3 reads CASSQLAAGDSYNEQFF. CDR3 DNA: TGCGCCAGCAGCCAACTTGCTGCGGGTGACTCCTACAATGAGCAGTTCTTC.

This clonotype has a handful of counts. This chain uses TRBV28 with TRBJ2-1, with 11 bases identical to TRBD2. The CDR3 is 16 residues long. V was clipped by 5 bases and J by 3 bases; unmatched bases: 6. The V gene's germline CDR1 is MDHEN and CDR2 SYDVKM. Written as DNA, the CDR3 is TGTGCCAGCAGTCCCCTGGGGACTAGCGGCTACAATGAGCAGTTCTTC. Translating gives CASSPLGTSGYNEQFF.

J is TRBJ2-3 and V is TRBV11-1, with 12 positions matching TRBD2. Unmatched junction bases numbered 19, after V lost 4 bases and J lost 5 bases. The V gene's germline CDR1 is SGHAT and CDR2 FQDESV (reference sequence). This CDR3 spans 20 amino acids. The CDR3 DNA reads as TGTGCCAGCAGCTCCTTAAACCACCCCAGACTAGCGGGAGTGTTAGATACGCAGTATTTT. Encoded protein: CASSSLNHPRLAGVLDTQYF. Full variable domain (remainder filled in from reference TRBV11-1 and TRBJ2-3): EAEVAQSPRYKITEKSQAVAFWCDPISGHATLYWYRQILGQGPELLVQFQDESVVDDSQLPKDRFSAERLKGVDSTLKIQPAELGDSAMYLCASSSLNHPRLAGVLDTQYFGPGTRLTVL.

This rearrangement joins TRBV19 to TRBJ2-7; 7 bases are shared with TRBD1. Germline V CDR1 and CDR2: LNHDA, SQIVND (reference sequence). The CDR3 runs 14 residues. Losses at the gene ends were 10 bases for V and 3 bases for J; bases not matched to a gene: 12. Written as DNA, the CDR3 is TGTGCCACCCGTCCGCAAGGGACAGTCTACGAGCAGTACTTC. Protein: CATRPQGTVYEQYF.

The CDR3 sequence: CAWSGDNEQFF. CDR3 nucleotides: TGTGCCTGGAGTGGGGACAATGAGCAGTTCTTC. The chain has TRBV30 and TRBJ2-1, with D unresolved. Trimming removed 1 base from V and 5 bases from J, with 3 bases in between. The CDR3 has 11 residues. Germline V lookup: CDR1 GTSNPN, CDR2 SVGIG (reference sequence). The entire variable domain, with the rest obtained from reference TRBV30 and TRBJ2-1, is as follows: SQTIHQWPATLVQPVGSPLSLECTVEGTSNPNLYWYRQAAGRGLQLLFYSVGIGQISSEVPQNLSASRPQDRQFILSSKKLLLSDSGFYLCAWSGDNEQFFGPGTRLTVL.

The V gene is TRBV4-3, the J gene TRBJ2-2, with D possibly TRBD1 on 5 matching bases. V was clipped by 0 bases and J by 6 bases, with 8 bases between them. CDR1 is LGHNA, CDR2 YSLEER, per germline. CDR3 length equals 14 residues. The CDR3 DNA reads as TGCGCCAGCAGCCAAGATAGGGGCCCCGGGGAGCTGTTTTTT. It translates to CASSQDRGPGELFF.

J is TRBJ2-5 and V is TRBV5-6; TRBD2 might be the D (5 bases). This CDR3 region has 12 residues. CDR1 is SGHDT, CDR2 YYEEEE, per germline. V lost 9 bases and J lost 4, with 13 bases in between. The CDR3 protein is CATQGGGETQYF. For the CDR3, the DNA is TGTGCCACCCAAGGAGGCGGAGAGACCCAGTACTTC. Full variable domain (missing parts from reference TRBV5-6 and TRBJ2-5): DAGVTQSPTHLIKTRGQQVTLRCSPKSGHDTVSWYQQALGQGPQFIFQYYEEEERQRGNFPDRFSGHQFPNYSSELNVNALLLGDSALYLCATQGGGETQYFGPGTRLLVL.

V is TRBV27 and J is TRBJ2-7; no definite D call. Germline lookup yields CDR1 MNHEY and CDR2 SMNVEV (reference sequence). Trimming cost V 3 bases and J 5 bases, with 5 bases left between them. The CDR3 runs 11 residues. The CDR3 DNA sequence: TGTGCCAGCAGTTTCGGCAACGAGCAGTACTTC. Its translation: CASSFGNEQYF.

For the CDR3, the DNA is TGTGCCAGCAGCTTCGGGGACAGCCTCTATGGCTACACCTTC. The encoded protein is CASSFGDSLYGYTF. The rearrangement joins TRBV5-6 to TRBJ1-2; 7 bases fit TRBD1. Germline V gene lookup returns CDR1 SGHDT and CDR2 YYEEEE. CDR3 length equals 14 residues. Germline trimming cut 2 bases from V and 4 bases from J; bases unmatched to any gene: 5.

CDR3 nucleotides: TGTGCCAGCAGTTACTCAGTTGCGGAAGGAGGGACCCAGTACTTC. This sequence encodes CASSYSVAEGGTQYF. V and J are TRBV6-2 or TRBV6-3 and TRBJ2-5; weak D call: TRBD2 (5 bases). V was shortened by 0 bases and J by 7 bases, with 15 bases between the two germline ends. The CDR3 runs 15 residues. Germline V gene sequence: CDR1 MNHEY, CDR2 SVGEGT.

The chain joins TRBV24-1 to TRBJ2-1; D tentatively fits TRBD1 or TRBD2 (5 bases each). Germline V lookup: CDR1 KGHDR, CDR2 SFDVKD. The germline V and J ends were trimmed by 6 bases and 12 bases, with 17 bases remaining between them. CDR3 length: 13 amino acids. The CDR3 reads CATSLGVGLVQFF. The CDR3 DNA reads as TGTGCCACCAGTCTGGGGGTAGGTCTTGTGCAGTTCTTC.

V is TRBV10-1 and J is TRBJ1-5, with D tentatively TRBD1 (6 bases). The CDR3 is 14 residues long. Deletions cut 4 bases from V and 5 bases from J, with 12 bases between. Germline CDR1 WNHNN, CDR2 SYGVQD (reference sequence). In DNA, the CDR3 is TGCGCCAGCAGTGTTTGGGGGGGCGATCAGCCCCAGCATTTT. It is translated as CASSVWGGDQPQHF.

The V and J genes are TRBV9 and TRBJ2-1; TRBD2 matches at 16 bases. The CDR3 covers 20 residues. Trimming cost V 4 bases and J 0 bases; bases outside gene matches: 10. Germline-derived CDR1 and CDR2 are SGDLS and YYNGEE. CDR3 sequence (DNA): TGTGCCAGCAGCTTACGAGGGACTAGCGGGAGGGCAAGCTCCTACAATGAGCAGTTCTTC. Translated, it gives CASSLRGTSGRASSYNEQFF.

V and J are TRBV28 and TRBJ2-7; D remains unclear. The V and J ends lost 2 bases and 4 bases respectively, with 12 bases between them. This CDR3 comprises 14 residues. Germline V gene lookup returns CDR1 MDHEN and CDR2 SYDVKM. In nucleotides, the CDR3 is TGTGCCAGCAGTTTAAGAGAGTGGGGATACGAGCAGTACTTC. Translating gives CASSLREWGYEQYF.

The CDR3 nucleotides are TGTGCCAGCCATTACGACAGGGGCTACGAGCAGTACTTC. Amino acids: CASHYDRGYEQYF. The chain combines TRBV28 with TRBJ2-7, with 8 bases matching TRBD1. J gave up 3 bases and V 8 bases, and 6 bases lay outside the gene matches. Germline CDR1 and CDR2: MDHEN and SYDVKM. The CDR3 totals 13 residues.

The J gene is TRBJ2-7, the V gene TRBV30; the D call may be TRBD1 or TRBD2 (5 bases each). CDR3 size: 13 residues. The V end was cut by 1 base, the J end by 5 bases, with 12 bases between. The germline CDR1 and CDR2 sequences are GTSNPN and SVGIG (reference sequence). In nucleotides, the CDR3 is TGTGCCTGGAGTGCAGGGTATAGCGACGAGCAGTACTTC. It encodes CAWSAGYSDEQYF.

The rearrangement uses TRBV6-6 and TRBJ1-4, with D uncertain. The CDR3 sequence is 13 residues long. Germline V CDR1 and CDR2: MNHNY, SVGAGI (reference sequence). V was clipped by 5 bases and J by 8 bases, with 12 bases between them. CDR3 loop: CASSGWGYEKLFF. CDR3 sequence (DNA): TGTGCCAGCAGTGGCTGGGGTTACGAAAAACTGTTTTTT.

This sequence joins TRBV20-1 and TRBJ1-5; a possible D gene is TRBD1 (5 bases). This CDR3 has 13 amino acids. V shed 2 bases and J shed 3 bases, with 8 bases lying between them. Germline V gene data show CDR1 as DFQATT and CDR2 as SNEGSKA (reference sequence). The CDR3 nucleotides are TGCAGTGCTAGACAGGGTTCCAATCAGCCCCAGCATTTT. This gives the protein CSARQGSNQPQHF.

The J gene is TRBJ1-1, the V gene TRBV6-5; 9 bases are a match to TRBD1. The CDR3 totals 14 residues. The V segment lost 5 bases and the J segment 1 base; nucleotides outside the gene matches: 2. The germline V gene has CDR1 MNHEY and CDR2 SVGAGI. This CDR3 is CASSEGQGNTEAFF. DNA for the CDR3: TGTGCCAGCAGTGAGGGACAGGGGAACACTGAAGCTTTCTTT.

The chain is built from TRBV4-3 and TRBJ2-2; a possible D gene is TRBD1 (6 bases). The CDR3 totals 16 residues. Germline loops: CDR1 LGHNA, CDR2 YSLEER. The V and J ends lost 5 bases and 3 bases respectively, with 16 bases between them. The CDR3 DNA follows: TGCGCCAGCAGCTTGGGGCAGGGGCCCTACACCGGGGAGCTGTTTTTT. Its protein product is CASSLGQGPYTGELFF.

CDR3 coding DNA: TGTGCCAGTAGTATGGGGGCCGGGGCCAACGTCCTGACTTTC. Protein sequence: CASSMGAGANVLTF. J is TRBJ2-6 and V is TRBV19; weak D call: TRBD1 (6 bases). CDR3 length equals 14 residues. V was clipped by 3 bases and J by 4 bases, with 7 bases between them. Germline assignment: CDR1 LNHDA and CDR2 SQIVND (reference sequence).

J is TRBJ2-1 and V is TRBV2, with a weak D call TRBD2 (6 bases). The CDR3 length is 15 residues. From germline, CDR1 is SNHLY and CDR2 FYNNEI. The V gene lost 2 bases and the J gene lost 4 bases, with 12 bases spanning the gap. CDR3 DNA sequence: TGTGCCAGCAGTGAACCAAGGGACTTTTACAATGAGCAGTTCTTC. This codes for CASSEPRDFYNEQFF.

In this sample, this clonotype turned up once. The chain links TRBV20-1 to TRBJ2-1, with 8 bases that match TRBD1. J lost 8 bases, V lost 5 bases, and 8 bases had no gene match. Per the germline V gene, CDR1 is DFQATT and CDR2 is SNEGSKA (reference sequence). The CDR3 is 13 amino acids. In nucleotides, the CDR3 is TGCAGTGCTCCAGGGGGCGCAAGCGATGAGCAGTTCTTC. Protein product: CSAPGGASDEQFF.

This clonotype was seen just once. The V call is TRBV6-2 or TRBV6-3, the J call TRBJ2-1; D possibly uses TRBD1 or TRBD2 (5 bases each). The CDR3 is 15 residues long. The V end was cut by 2 bases, the J end by 8 bases, with 16 bases between. Germline assignment: CDR1 MNHEY and CDR2 SVGEGT. The DNA of the CDR3 is TGTGCCAGCAGTTACCGAGAGGGGAGCATCTATGAGCAGTTCTTC. This codes for CASSYREGSIYEQFF.

The V call is TRBV11-2, the J call TRBJ2-7; a weak D match, TRBD1 (5 bases). This CDR3 has 14 amino acids. The V and J ends lost 3 bases and 6 bases respectively, with 15 bases between them. Germline lookup yields CDR1 SGHAT and CDR2 FQNNGV. The chain's CDR3 is CASSFRAPDPEQYF. The CDR3 nucleotides are TGTGCCAGCAGCTTCAGGGCCCCCGACCCCGAGCAGTACTTC.

This chain uses TRBV4-1 with TRBJ2-1, with 8 bases that match TRBD2. The trim removed 1 base at V and 3 bases at J, leaving 5 bases unmatched. Germline V lookup: CDR1 MGHRA, CDR2 YSYEKL. The CDR3 totals 16 residues. The CDR3 loop is CASSQGPGTSYNEQFF. CDR3 DNA sequence: TGCGCCAGCAGCCAAGGACCCGGGACTAGCTACAATGAGCAGTTCTTC.

The CDR3 here is CASSSQSALGGTQYF. For the CDR3, the DNA is TGTGCCAGCAGCTCCCAATCCGCACTTGGGGGGACCCAGTACTTC. The gene calls are TRBV5-6 and TRBJ2-5; D may be TRBD1 or TRBD2 (5 bases each). Germline V gene data show CDR1 as SGHDT and CDR2 as YYEEEE. V gave up 3 bases and J gave up 7 bases, with 19 bases separating them. This CDR3 region has 15 residues.